The sample holds a few counts of the clone carrying this T cell receptor beta chain. This table comes from immunoSEQ multiplex PCR, and its TCRdb copy is limited to in-frame clones, with some not included. In the table there are 110,000 to 150,000 clones, roughly three quarters of which are singletons. This sample is drawn from a study of cytotoxic CD8 clonotypes in ibrutinib-treated CLL. In germline, CDR1 is GTSNPN, CDR2 SVGIG (reference sequence). This CDR3 has 14 amino acids. Trimming stripped 6 bases from V and 4 bases from J, with 13 bases between. The sequences come from PBMCs, collected after 24 months of ibrutinib treatment. The V gene is TRBV30, the J gene TRBJ1-6; no clear D gene. The receptor's source is a human donor with chronic lymphocytic leukemia. The CDR3 loop is CACPSGEYNSPLHF. CDR3 bases: TGTGCCTGCCCCAGCGGGGAGTATAATTCACCCCTCCACTTT.